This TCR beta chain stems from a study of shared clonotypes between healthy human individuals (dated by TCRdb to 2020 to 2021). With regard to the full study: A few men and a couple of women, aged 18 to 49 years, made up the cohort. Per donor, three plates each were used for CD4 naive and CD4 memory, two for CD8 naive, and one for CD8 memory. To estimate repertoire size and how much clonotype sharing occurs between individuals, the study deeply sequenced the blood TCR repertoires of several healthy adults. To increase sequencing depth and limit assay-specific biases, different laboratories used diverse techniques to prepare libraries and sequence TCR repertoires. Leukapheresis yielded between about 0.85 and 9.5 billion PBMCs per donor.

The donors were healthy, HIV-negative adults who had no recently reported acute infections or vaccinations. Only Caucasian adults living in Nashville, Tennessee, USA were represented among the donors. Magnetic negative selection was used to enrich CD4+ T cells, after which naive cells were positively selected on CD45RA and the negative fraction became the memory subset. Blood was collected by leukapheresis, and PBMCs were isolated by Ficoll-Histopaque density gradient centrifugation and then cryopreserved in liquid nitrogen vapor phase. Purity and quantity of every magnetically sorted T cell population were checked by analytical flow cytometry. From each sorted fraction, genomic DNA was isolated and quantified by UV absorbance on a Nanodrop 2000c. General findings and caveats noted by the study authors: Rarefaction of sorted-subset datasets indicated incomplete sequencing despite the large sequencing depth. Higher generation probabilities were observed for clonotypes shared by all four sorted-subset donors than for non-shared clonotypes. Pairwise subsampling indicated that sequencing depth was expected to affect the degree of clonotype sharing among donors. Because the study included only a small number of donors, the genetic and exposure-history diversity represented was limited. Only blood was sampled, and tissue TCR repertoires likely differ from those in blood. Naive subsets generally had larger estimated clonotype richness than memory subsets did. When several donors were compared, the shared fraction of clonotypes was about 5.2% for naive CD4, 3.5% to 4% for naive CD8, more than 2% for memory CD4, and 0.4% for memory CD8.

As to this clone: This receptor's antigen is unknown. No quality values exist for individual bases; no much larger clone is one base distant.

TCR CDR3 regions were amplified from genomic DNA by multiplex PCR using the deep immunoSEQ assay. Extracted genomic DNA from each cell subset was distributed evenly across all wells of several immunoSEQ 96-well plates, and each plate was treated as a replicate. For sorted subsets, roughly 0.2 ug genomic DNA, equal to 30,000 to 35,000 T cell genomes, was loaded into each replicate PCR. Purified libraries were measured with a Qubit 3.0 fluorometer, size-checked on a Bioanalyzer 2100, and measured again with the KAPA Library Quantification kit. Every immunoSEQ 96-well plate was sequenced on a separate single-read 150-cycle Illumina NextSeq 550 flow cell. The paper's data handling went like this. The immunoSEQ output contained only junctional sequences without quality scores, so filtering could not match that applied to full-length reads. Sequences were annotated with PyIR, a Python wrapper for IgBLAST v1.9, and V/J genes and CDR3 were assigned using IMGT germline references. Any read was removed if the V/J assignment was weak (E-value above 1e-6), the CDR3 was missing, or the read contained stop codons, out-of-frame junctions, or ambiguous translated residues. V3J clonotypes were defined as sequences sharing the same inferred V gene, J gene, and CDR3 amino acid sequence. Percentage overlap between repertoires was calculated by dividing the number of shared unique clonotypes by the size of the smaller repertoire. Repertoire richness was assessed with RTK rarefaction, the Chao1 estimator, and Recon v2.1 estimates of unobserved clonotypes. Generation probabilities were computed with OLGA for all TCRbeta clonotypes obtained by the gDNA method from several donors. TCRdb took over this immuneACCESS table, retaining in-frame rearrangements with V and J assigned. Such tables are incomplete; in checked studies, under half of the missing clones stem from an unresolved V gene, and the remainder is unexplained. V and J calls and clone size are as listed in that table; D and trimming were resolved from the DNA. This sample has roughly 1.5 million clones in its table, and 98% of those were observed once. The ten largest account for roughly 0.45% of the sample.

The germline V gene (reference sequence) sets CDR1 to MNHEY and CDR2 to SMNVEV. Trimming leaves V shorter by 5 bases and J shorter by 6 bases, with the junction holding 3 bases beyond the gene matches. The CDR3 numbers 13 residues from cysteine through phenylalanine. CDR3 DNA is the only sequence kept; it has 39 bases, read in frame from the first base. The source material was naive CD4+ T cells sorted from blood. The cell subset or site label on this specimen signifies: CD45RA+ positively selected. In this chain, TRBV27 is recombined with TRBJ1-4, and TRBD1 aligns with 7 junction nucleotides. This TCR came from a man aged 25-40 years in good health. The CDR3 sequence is CASSEGADEKLFF. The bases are TGTGCCAGCAGTGAGGGGGCCGATGAAAAACTGTTTTTT.